This T cell receptor (beta chain) was recovered during a study of cytomegalovirus exposure and HLA in healthy donors. Overall study: Within the Caucasian-associated ancestry cluster were roughly 82% of the roughly 400 genotyped donors.

This clone came up a few times. The CDR3 has 13 residues. Per the germline V gene, CDR1 is MNHNY and CDR2 is SVGAGI (reference sequence). PCR primers comprised 60 Vbeta and 13 Jbeta primers. TCRdb's table, derived via immunoSEQ multiplex PCR, lists solely in-frame clones and lacks some. The repertoire holds around 150,000 clones, with about 75% as singletons. The chain has TRBV6-6 and TRBJ2-5; TRBD2 aligns across 8 bases. The DNA end is more similar to TRBJ2-7, so the J call may be wrong. The TCR was taken from a female donor in good health and CMV-seronegative. The material sequenced was PBMCs. The CDR3 reads CASSGTRFYEQYF. CDR3 DNA: TGTGCCAGCAGCGGGACTAGGTTCTACGAGCAGTACTTC.